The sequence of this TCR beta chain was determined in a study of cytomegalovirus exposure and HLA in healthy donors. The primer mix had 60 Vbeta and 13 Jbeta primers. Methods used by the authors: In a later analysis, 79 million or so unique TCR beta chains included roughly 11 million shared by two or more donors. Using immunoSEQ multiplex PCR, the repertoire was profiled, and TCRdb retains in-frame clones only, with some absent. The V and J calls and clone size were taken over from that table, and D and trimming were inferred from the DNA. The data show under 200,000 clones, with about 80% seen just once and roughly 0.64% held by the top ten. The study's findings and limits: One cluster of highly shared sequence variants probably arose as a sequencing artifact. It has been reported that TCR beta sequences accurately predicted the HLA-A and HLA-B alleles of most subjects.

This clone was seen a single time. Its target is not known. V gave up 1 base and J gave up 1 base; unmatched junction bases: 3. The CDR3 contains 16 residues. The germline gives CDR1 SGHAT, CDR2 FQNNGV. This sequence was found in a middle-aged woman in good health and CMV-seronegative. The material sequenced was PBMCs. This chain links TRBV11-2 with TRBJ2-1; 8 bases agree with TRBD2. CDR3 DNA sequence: TGTGCCAGCAGCTTAGCCCCGGGGGGGTCCTACAATGAGCAGTTCTTC. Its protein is CASSLAPGGSYNEQFF.